The 29 T cell receptor beta chains below all came from one sample that was sequenced in a study of blood T cell repertoires in COVID-19. Sequencing was performed with immunoSEQ multiplex PCR; in TCRdb, only in-frame clones are kept and a portion is missing. The sample has 200,000 to 250,000 clones, roughly 85% seen once. The sequencing input was PBMCs or T cells enriched from blood (not recorded which). The source is a middle-aged woman with acute COVID-19.

The genes are TRBV3-1 (or the pseudogene TRBV3-2) and TRBJ1-2; the D is unclear. In germline, CDR1 is LGHDT, CDR2 YNNKEL (reference sequence). The V and J ends lost 4 bases and 0 bases respectively, with 15 bases between them. The CDR3 is made up of 16 amino acids. In DNA form, the CDR3 reads TGTGCCAGCAGCCGAACAATGCAAACAGCTAACTATGGCTACACCTTC. It encodes CASSRTMQTANYGYTF.

In the case of this clone: This sample includes further DNA sequences coding for the same CDR3. This sequence joins TRBV5-1 and TRBJ1-4; maybe TRBD1 (6 bases). CDR1 and CDR2 (germline): SGHRS, YFSETQ. Trimming took 2 bases from V and 3 from J, leaving 8 bases between them. CDR3 length: 14 amino acids. CDR3 amino acids: CASSFQGSNEKLFF. The CDR3 coding sequence is TGCGCCAGCAGCTTTCAGGGGTCTAATGAAAAACTGTTTTTT.

The V call is TRBV6-5, the J call TRBJ2-7, with 13 bases aligning to TRBD2. The CDR3 consists of 15 residues. The germline gives CDR1 MNHEY, CDR2 SVGAGI. Trimming removed 6 bases from V and 3 bases from J; junction bases left unmatched: 5. This chain's CDR3 is CASRPLAGGIYEQYF. For the CDR3, the DNA is TGTGCCAGCAGGCCACTAGCGGGGGGGATCTACGAGCAGTACTTC.

This clone occurred a few times. The rearrangement links TRBV7-3 to TRBJ2-3; D is perhaps TRBD2 (6 bases). V dropped 5 bases and J dropped 0 bases, with 6 bases sitting between them. The CDR3 sequence is 13 residues long. The germline V gene encodes CDR1 SGHTA and CDR2 FQGTGA. The CDR3 DNA is TGTGCCAGCAGCCGGGGGAGCACAGATACGCAGTATTTT. Translation: CASSRGSTDTQYF.

V and J are TRBV27 and TRBJ2-3, with D tentatively TRBD1 (5 bases). The CDR3 has 18 amino acids. Germline V gene data show CDR1 as MNHEY and CDR2 as SMNVEV (reference sequence). The V end lost 2 bases, the J end lost 3 bases, and 21 bases lay between the germline ends. DNA for the CDR3: TGTGCCAGCAGTTTAAGCGTTTGGCAGGGAAGGGTTACAGATACGCAGTATTTT. Amino acids: CASSLSVWQGRVTDTQYF.

The chain uses TRBV29-1 and TRBJ1-2; no clear D gene. This CDR3 spans 12 amino acids. The germline V gene has CDR1 SQVTM and CDR2 ANQGSEA. Trimming took 4 bases from V and 1 from J, leaving 7 bases between them. The CDR3 nucleotides are TGCAGCGTTGTGGCGGGTAACTATGGCTACACCTTC. As protein: CSVVAGNYGYTF.

The chain links TRBV5-6 to TRBJ2-2, with 9 bases fitting TRBD1. Germline lookup yields CDR1 SGHDT and CDR2 YYEEEE. V gave up 0 bases and J gave up 9 bases; unmatched junction bases: 3. The CDR3 spans 14 residues. The CDR3 DNA follows: TGTGCCAGCAGCTTGGGACAGGGGGTCTGGGAGCTGTTTTTT. Its translation is CASSLGQGVWELFF.

The rearrangement joins TRBV3-1 (or the pseudogene TRBV3-2) to TRBJ2-4; 13 bases match TRBD2. V shed 4 bases and J 7 bases; nucleotides not matched to a gene: 4. Germline CDR1 reads LGHDT; CDR2 reads YNNKEL (reference sequence). The CDR3 runs 15 residues. The CDR3 spells CASSPGLAGMNIQYF. For the CDR3, the DNA is TGTGCCAGCAGCCCGGGACTAGCGGGGATGAACATTCAGTACTTC.

The chain carries TRBV12-3 or TRBV12-4 and TRBJ1-4, with D uncertain. The V end was cut by 5 bases, the J end by 6 bases, with 7 bases between. The CDR3 spans 12 residues. The CDR3 sequence: CASSREDEKLFF. CDR3 bases: TGTGCCAGCAGTCGCGAGGATGAAAAACTGTTTTTT.

CDR3 in amino acids: CASKDSPAANEKLFF. The CDR3 bases are TGTGCCAGCAAAGACAGTCCCGCGGCTAATGAAAAACTGTTTTTT. V usage is TRBV2 and J usage is TRBJ1-4, with D perhaps TRBD1 (5 bases). Germline V gene data show CDR1 as SNHLY and CDR2 as FYNNEI. Trimming took off 7 bases at V and 3 bases at J, with 15 bases between the two ends. This CDR3 comprises 15 residues.

V and J are TRBV4-1 and TRBJ1-2; D may be TRBD1 (6 bases). The CDR3 contains 16 residues. Germline V CDR1 and CDR2: MGHRA, YSYEKL. V was clipped by 0 bases and J by 7 bases, with 18 bases between them. CDR3 nucleotide sequence: TGCGCCAGCAGCCAAGATCCCCTTGGACAGCTGAGTGGCTACACCTTC. Protein sequence: CASSQDPLGQLSGYTF.

The J gene is TRBJ2-1, the V gene TRBV27; D remains ambiguous. Trimming removed 3 bases at V and 7 bases at J, with 13 bases between. Per germline, CDR1 MNHEY and CDR2 SMNVEV (reference sequence). The CDR3 sequence is 14 residues long. CDR3 amino acids: CASSFSTVNNEQFF. In nucleotides, the CDR3 is TGTGCCAGCAGTTTTTCTACAGTGAATAATGAGCAGTTCTTC.

The chain joins TRBV7-3 to TRBJ1-1; weak D call: TRBD1 (6 bases). The V end lost 5 bases, the J end lost 5 bases, and 15 bases lay between the germline ends. The CDR3 has 14 residues. In germline, CDR1 is SGHTA, CDR2 FQGTGA. For the CDR3, the DNA is TGTGCCAGCAGCGCCCAGGGGATCGGGACTGAAGCTTTCTTT. Translated, it gives CASSAQGIGTEAFF. Based on the CDR3 plus reference TRBV7-3 and TRBJ1-1, the full variable domain is GAGVSQTPSNKVTEKGKYVELRCDPISGHTALYWYRQSLGQGPEFLIYFQGTGAADDSGLPNDRFFAVRPEGSVSTLKIQRTERGDSAVYLCASSAQGIGTEAFFGQGTRLTVV.

The V call is TRBV19, the J call TRBJ1-6; 7 nucleotides align to TRBD1. The CDR3 is made up of 14 amino acids. V dropped 6 bases and J dropped 9; count of bases not matched to a gene: 8. Germline V gene lookup returns CDR1 LNHDA and CDR2 SQIVND (reference sequence). CDR3 in DNA: TGTGCCAGTAGCCTGACAGGGTTTGGTTCACCCCTCCACTTT. Translated, it gives CASSLTGFGSPLHF.

The CDR3 sequence is CASSLAGQGSRWEQFF. Here the CDR3 DNA reads TGCGCCAGCAGCTTGGCAGGACAGGGATCGAGATGGGAGCAGTTCTTC. The chain combines TRBV5-1 with TRBJ2-1; TRBD1 aligns across 8 bases. CDR1 is SGHRS and CDR2 is YFSETQ in the germline V gene. The CDR3 consists of 16 residues. V lost 0 bases, J lost 10 bases, and 12 bases stayed unmatched.

This clone was recorded once. The V call is TRBV12-3 or TRBV12-4, the J call TRBJ1-2, with TRBD1 as a possible D gene (5 bases). V was clipped by 6 bases and J by 3 bases, with 11 bases between them. The CDR3 is made up of 13 amino acids. The CDR3 region is CASSPAQDYGYTF. For the CDR3, the DNA is TGTGCCAGCAGCCCTGCACAGGACTATGGCTACACCTTC.

The chain links TRBV28 to TRBJ1-6; D might be TRBD1 (5 bases). The ends were cut back, 2 bases at V and 10 bases at J, with 18 bases in the middle. The CDR3 has 16 amino acids. The germline V gene has CDR1 MDHEN and CDR2 SYDVKM. This chain's CDR3 is CASSLRSIPGLSPLHF. In nucleotides, the CDR3 is TGTGCCAGCAGTTTAAGGAGTATCCCAGGGCTGTCACCCCTCCACTTT.

The rearrangement links TRBV29-1 to TRBJ2-3; D ambiguous. The V gene's germline CDR1 is SQVTM and CDR2 ANQGSEA. The CDR3 has 13 amino acids. Trimming left V 5 bases short and J 2 bases short, with 11 bases between. CDR3: CSVPAGITDTQYF. The CDR3 DNA reads as TGCAGCGTTCCGGCAGGTATCACAGATACGCAGTATTTT.

The rearrangement links TRBV27 to TRBJ1-2; TRBD1 is a possible D gene (6 bases). CDR3 length: 13 residues. Trimming removed 6 bases from V and 6 bases from J, with 14 bases in between. Germline CDR1 is MNHEY and CDR2 is SMNVEV (reference sequence). The CDR3 DNA reads as TGTGCCAGCAGCCATGGGACAACGGATGGCTACACCTTC. Its translation is CASSHGTTDGYTF.

The rearrangement joins TRBV6-2 or TRBV6-3 to TRBJ1-6; 9 bases are shared with TRBD1. This CDR3 comprises 16 residues. With 0 bases clipped from V and 9 bases from J, the junction kept 6 bases outside the gene matches. CDR1 is MNHEY, CDR2 SVGEGT, per germline. The CDR3 DNA follows: TGTGCCAGCAGTTACTCACCGACAGGGGGAAGTTCACCCCTCCACTTT. This gives the protein CASSYSPTGGSSPLHF.

The J gene is TRBJ2-1, the V gene TRBV9; D not resolved. Germline V CDR1 and CDR2: SGDLS, YYNGEE. The V gene lost 3 bases and the J gene lost 7 bases, with 17 bases spanning the gap. This CDR3 comprises 15 residues. The CDR3 is CASSAINSVRNEQFF. In nucleotides, the CDR3 is TGTGCCAGCAGCGCGATTAACAGTGTTAGGAATGAGCAGTTCTTC.

CDR3 sequence (DNA): TGCGCCAGCAGCTTGGAACACACCTTGAACACTGAAGCTTTCTTT. This gives the protein CASSLEHTLNTEAFF. The chain uses TRBV5-1 and TRBJ1-1; unclear D gene. The ends were cut back, 0 bases at V and 0 bases at J, with 9 bases in the middle. The CDR3 has 15 amino acids. Germline V CDR1 and CDR2: SGHRS, YFSETQ.

The CDR3 region is CASTGGTNTGELFF. Here the CDR3 DNA reads TGTGCCAGTACGGGGGGCACGAACACCGGGGAGCTGTTTTTT. The chain has TRBV19 and TRBJ2-2; a possible D gene is TRBD2 (7 bases). Between the trimmed V and J ends, which lost 7 bases and 0 bases, there was a span of 9 bases. Germline lookup yields CDR1 LNHDA and CDR2 SQIVND (reference sequence). CDR3 length: 14 residues.

This clone was seen only a few times. The V gene is TRBV7-9, the J gene TRBJ1-2, with TRBD1 as a possible D gene (6 bases). V was cut by 5 bases and J by 8 bases, with 12 bases left in between. Germline V gene lookup returns CDR1 SEHNR and CDR2 FQNEAQ (reference sequence). This CDR3 has 12 residues. CDR3 protein: CASSGQGFGYTF. The CDR3 coding sequence is TGTGCCAGCAGCGGGCAGGGGTTCGGCTACACCTTC.

Of note for this clone: Other DNA sequences in the sample encode the same CDR3. This sequence joins TRBV9 and TRBJ1-2; 12 bases align to TRBD1. CDR3 size: 15 residues. V shed 0 bases, J shed 7 bases, and the junction held 4 bases outside the gene matches. Looked up from germline, CDR1 is SGDLS and CDR2 is YYNGEE. DNA for the CDR3: TGTGCCAGCAGCGTAGAGGGACAGGGGGCCGGTGGCTACACCTTC. Its protein product is CASSVEGQGAGGYTF. Combining the CDR3 with reference TRBV9 and TRBJ1-2 gives the whole variable domain DSGVTQTPKHLITATGQRVTLRCSPRSGDLSVYWYQQSLDQGLQFLIQYYNGEERAKGNILERFSAQQFPDLHSELNLSSLELGDSALYFCASSVEGQGAGGYTFGSGTRLTVV.

The chain links TRBV29-1 to TRBJ1-3, with a weak D call TRBD1 (6 bases). CDR1 is SQVTM and CDR2 is ANQGSEA in the germline V gene. V was shortened by 6 bases and J by 0 bases, with 9 bases between the two germline ends. This CDR3 is built from 13 residues. The CDR3 here is CSVSDSSGNTIYF. CDR3 nucleotides: TGCAGCGTCTCGGACAGCTCTGGAAACACCATATATTTT.

This clone was counted between two and nine times. V gene TRBV27 combines with J gene TRBJ1-5; 10 bases match TRBD1. The CDR3 has 15 amino acids. Germline CDR1 is MNHEY and CDR2 is SMNVEV (reference sequence). The ends lost 5 bases at V and 7 bases at J; junction bases unmatched: 8. CDR3 coding DNA: TGTGCCAGCAGTCTATTAGGGGACAGGGGCCAGCCCCAGCATTTT. It encodes CASSLLGDRGQPQHF.

The genes are TRBV7-3 and TRBJ1-2; D is ambiguous. V was cut by 3 bases and J by 4 bases, with 3 bases left in between. This CDR3 contains 11 residues. Germline-derived CDR1 and CDR2 are SGHTA and FQGTGA. The CDR3 DNA reads TGTGCCAGCAGCTTCGGCTATGGCTACACCTTC. Translating gives CASSFGYGYTF. Combining the CDR3 with reference TRBV7-3 and TRBJ1-2 gives the whole variable domain GAGVSQTPSNKVTEKGKYVELRCDPISGHTALYWYRQSLGQGPEFLIYFQGTGAADDSGLPNDRFFAVRPEGSVSTLKIQRTERGDSAVYLCASSFGYGYTFGSGTRLTVV.

This clone has a single count. The rearrangement links TRBV14 to TRBJ1-1, with TRBD1 as a possible D gene (6 bases). V lost 2 bases and J 5 bases, leaving 18 bases between the germline ends. This CDR3 has 16 residues. Germline CDR1 is SGHDN and CDR2 is FVKESK. Here the CDR3 reads CASSQRTDLKRTEAFF. CDR3 nucleotides: TGTGCCAGCAGCCAAAGGACAGACCTAAAGAGGACTGAAGCTTTCTTT. The variable domain in full, completed from reference TRBV14 and TRBJ1-1, reads EAGVTQFPSHSVIEKGQTVTLRCDPISGHDNLYWYRRVMGKEIKFLLHFVKESKQDESGMPNNRFLAERTGGTYSTLKVQPAELEDSGVYFCASSQRTDLKRTEAFFGQGTRLTVV.